The 27 T cell receptor beta chains presented below share a single source sample, sequenced in a study of blood T cell repertoires in COVID-19. TCRdb keeps only in-frame clones here, not all; method: immunoSEQ multiplex PCR. The sample records approximately 160,000 clones, 84% being singletons. Sequencing used PBMCs or T cells enriched from blood (not recorded which). All receptors come from a woman aged 45 to 65 who had recovered from COVID-19.

This chain joins TRBV4-1 and TRBJ1-4; TRBD1 might be the D (5 bases). CDR3 length equals 15 residues. Germline CDR1 MGHRA, CDR2 YSYEKL. Trimming removed 2 bases from V and 3 bases from J, with 10 bases in between. The CDR3 protein is CASSQRETANEKLFF. CDR3 nucleotides: TGCGCCAGCAGCCAACGAGAGACAGCTAATGAAAAACTGTTTTTT.

J is TRBJ1-2 and V is TRBV6-2 or TRBV6-3; 8 bases align to TRBD1. Germline V gives CDR1 MNHEY, CDR2 SVGEGT. V shed 4 bases, J shed 3 bases, and the junction held 7 bases outside the gene matches. The CDR3 sequence is 15 residues long. The CDR3 is CASSSTGTGDYGYTF. The CDR3 bases are TGTGCCAGCAGTTCTACCGGGACAGGCGACTATGGCTACACCTTC.

The chain recombines TRBV6-5 with TRBJ1-5; D not certain. The CDR3 contains 13 residues. Germline lookup yields CDR1 MNHEY and CDR2 SVGAGI. V was clipped by 2 bases and J by 1 base, with 3 bases between them. The CDR3 sequence is CASSYGSNQPQHF. CDR3 DNA: TGTGCCAGCAGTTACGGCAGCAATCAGCCCCAGCATTTT.

This chain connects TRBV6-5 to TRBJ2-3; 7 bases match TRBD1. CDR3 size: 14 residues. V was pared by 6 bases and J by 4 bases, with 7 bases of the junction left unmatched. Germline CDR1 and CDR2: MNHEY and SVGAGI. This CDR3 is CASSLGQEADTQYF. In DNA form, the CDR3 reads TGTGCCAGCAGCCTCGGACAGGAGGCAGATACGCAGTATTTT.

The J gene is TRBJ2-1, the V gene TRBV19; the D gene is possibly TRBD2 (5 bases). V was pared by 4 bases and J by 0 bases, with 10 bases between. CDR3 length equals 15 residues. Germline values: CDR1 LNHDA, CDR2 SQIVND (reference sequence). The CDR3 loop reads CASSTQRSSYNEQFF. DNA for the CDR3: TGTGCCAGTAGTACCCAGCGGAGCTCCTACAATGAGCAGTTCTTC.

The chain recombines TRBV5-8 with TRBJ1-2; D is unresolved. Per germline, CDR1 SGHTS and CDR2 YDEGEE. The CDR3 has 13 residues. Trimming pared 1 base from V and 2 bases from J, leaving 6 bases between. CDR3 sequence: CASSLLPNYGYTF. CDR3 DNA sequence: TGTGCCAGCAGCTTGCTACCCAACTATGGCTACACCTTC.

This chain links TRBV6-5 with TRBJ2-1; no reliable D call. The CDR3 totals 12 residues. The germline V gene has CDR1 MNHEY and CDR2 SVGAGI. V lost 5 bases and J lost 9, with 11 bases in between. The CDR3 nucleotides are TGTGCCAGCAGTCCCACGGGTGGTGAGCAGTTCTTC. Its translation is CASSPTGGEQFF.

The chain has TRBV18 and TRBJ1-1; a weak D match, TRBD1 (6 bases). This CDR3 has 14 residues. CDR1 and CDR2 from the germline V gene are KGHSH and LQKENI. Trimming removed 1 base at V and 5 bases at J, with 11 bases between. This CDR3 reads CASSPQGVGTEAFF. The CDR3 DNA is TGTGCCAGCTCACCACAGGGGGTGGGTACTGAAGCTTTCTTT.

J is TRBJ2-7 and V is TRBV27; maybe TRBD1 (6 bases). This CDR3 is 15 amino acids long. Between the trimmed V and J ends, which lost 2 bases and 2 bases, there was a span of 13 bases. Germline V gene data show CDR1 as MNHEY and CDR2 as SMNVEV (reference sequence). CDR3 amino acids: CASSLNPQGTYEQYF. CDR3 bases: TGTGCCAGCAGTTTAAACCCCCAGGGGACCTACGAGCAGTACTTC.

The genes are TRBV28 and TRBJ2-6; perhaps TRBD1 as D (5 bases). Germline CDR1 reads MDHEN; CDR2 reads SYDVKM. There are 12 residues in the CDR3. Trimming removed 4 bases from V and 15 bases from J, with 13 bases in between. CDR3 sequence reads: CASSSNGRDLTF. CDR3 nucleotides: TGTGCCAGCAGTTCAAACGGCAGGGACCTGACTTTC.

This clone was picked up one time. The chain combines TRBV6-5 with TRBJ2-1; 14 nucleotides line up with TRBD2. This CDR3 comprises 16 residues. Germline V lookup: CDR1 MNHEY, CDR2 SVGAGI. V dropped 0 bases and J dropped 9; count of bases not matched to a gene: 4. The CDR3: CASSYSGTSGSAEQFF. Here the CDR3 DNA reads TGTGCCAGCAGTTACTCAGGGACTAGCGGGAGTGCTGAGCAGTTCTTC.

This clone is a singleton in its sample. The chain uses TRBV19 and TRBJ2-3; D is ambiguous. Germline loops: CDR1 LNHDA, CDR2 SQIVND (reference sequence). V was pared by 1 base and J by 3 bases, with 11 bases between. This CDR3 is 15 amino acids long. The CDR3 loop is CASSIGAPVTDTQYF. The CDR3 coding sequence is TGTGCCAGTAGTATAGGGGCGCCGGTGACAGATACGCAGTATTTT. Supplemented by reference TRBV19 and TRBJ2-3, the full variable domain reads DGGITQSPKYLFRKEGQNVTLSCEQNLNHDAMYWYRQDPGQGLRLIYYSQIVNDFQKGDIAEGYSVSREKKESFPLTVTSAQKNPTAFYLCASSIGAPVTDTQYFGPGTRLTVL.

V usage is TRBV24-1 and J usage is TRBJ2-7; weak D call: TRBD2 (6 bases). The ends were cut back, 9 bases at V and 0 bases at J, with 11 bases in the middle. Germline assignment: CDR1 KGHDR and CDR2 SFDVKD. The CDR3 is 13 amino acids. The CDR3, as DNA: TGTGCCACCCGGGACTCTAGCTCCTACGAGCAGTACTTC. Residues: CATRDSSSYEQYF.

The chain links TRBV5-5 to TRBJ1-3; D might be TRBD1 (5 bases). There are 15 residues in the CDR3. In germline, CDR1 is SGHKS, CDR2 YYEKEE (reference sequence). Trimming stripped 0 bases from V and 0 bases from J, with 7 bases between. CDR3 protein: CASSLAQGSGNTIYF. The CDR3 bases are TGTGCCAGCAGCTTGGCCCAGGGCTCTGGAAACACCATATATTTT.

The genes are TRBV7-9 and TRBJ1-2; D remains ambiguous. This CDR3 region has 13 residues. Trimming left V 5 bases short and J 4 bases short, with 11 bases between. Germline V gene sequence: CDR1 SEHNR, CDR2 FQNEAQ (reference sequence). CDR3 DNA: TGTGCCAGCAGCCCTGGGCCGCTCTATGGCTACACCTTC. It specifies CASSPGPLYGYTF.

J is TRBJ2-1 and V is TRBV21-1; the table's TRBD2 call for D was not verified on the DNA. TRBV21-1 is a pseudogene locus. The CDR3 runs to 16 residues. In DNA, the CDR3 is TGTGCCAGCAGCAAAGTCGGGATTCCCTCCTACAATGAGCAGTTCTTC. Translation: CASSKVGIPSYNEQFF.

The chain employs TRBV11-3 and TRBJ1-1; D ambiguous. The germline V gene has CDR1 SGHNT and CDR2 YENEEA. V was shortened by 5 bases and J by 0 bases, with 4 bases between the two germline ends. The CDR3 length is 12 residues. Here the CDR3 reads CASSEMNTEAFF. The CDR3 DNA is TGTGCCAGCAGCGAGATGAACACTGAAGCTTTCTTT.

V and J are TRBV12-3 or TRBV12-4 and TRBJ1-5, with D possibly being TRBD1 (5 bases). Trimming took off 4 bases at V and 4 bases at J, with 8 bases between the two ends. The CDR3 runs to 13 residues. CDR3 in amino acids: CASSSGRNQPQHF. The CDR3 bases are TGTGCCAGCAGTTCAGGGAGGAATCAGCCCCAGCATTTT.

This rearrangement joins TRBV11-1 to TRBJ2-2; D is uncertain. The CDR3 contains 13 residues. With 5 bases removed from V and 5 bases from J, the gap between germline ends came to 9 bases. CDR1 and CDR2 (germline): SGHAT, FQDESV (reference sequence). The CDR3, as DNA: TGTGCCAGCAGCGCGGAACCTACCGGGGAGCTGTTTTTT. It is translated as CASSAEPTGELFF.

V gene TRBV27 combines with J gene TRBJ1-5; TRBD1 might be the D (6 bases). V was pared by 8 bases and J by 7 bases, with 15 bases between. This CDR3 spans 13 amino acids. The germline gives CDR1 MNHEY, CDR2 SMNVEV (reference sequence). In DNA, the CDR3 is TGTGCCAGCTCTTACAGGGCTGGGCAGCCCCAGCATTTT. Its translation: CASSYRAGQPQHF.

This clone has a handful of counts. The chain links TRBV4-3 to TRBJ2-1; tentatively, D is TRBD1 (6 bases). The CDR3 is 20 amino acids. In germline, CDR1 is LGHNA, CDR2 YSLEER. The V and J ends lost 0 bases and 0 bases respectively, with 21 bases between them. The CDR3 DNA sequence: TGCGCCAGCAGCCAAGAGCATGGGGGCCTGACCCCGGGCTCCTACAATGAGCAGTTCTTC. Translated, it gives CASSQEHGGLTPGSYNEQFF.

The rearrangement joins TRBV5-1 to TRBJ2-2; 7 bases are shared with TRBD2. The germline gives CDR1 SGHRS, CDR2 YFSETQ. CDR3 length equals 14 residues. V trimming: 5 bases; J trimming: 4 bases; junction bases outside the gene matches: 5. The DNA of the CDR3 is TGCGCCAGCAGTCCGGGACTAATCACCGGGGAGCTGTTTTTT. This codes for CASSPGLITGELFF.

J is TRBJ1-1 and V is TRBV6-5; D gene uncertain. CDR1 MNHEY and CDR2 SVGAGI come from the germline V gene. The germline V and J ends were trimmed by 7 bases and 3 bases, with 15 bases remaining between them. This CDR3 contains 14 residues. The CDR3 DNA sequence: TGTGCCAGCAATCAGTTTCGCACATACACTGAAGCTTTCTTT. Protein sequence: CASNQFRTYTEAFF.

V is TRBV5-1 and J is TRBJ2-2; perhaps TRBD2 as D (6 bases). The CDR3 loop spans 17 amino acids. Trimming pared 3 bases from V and 7 bases from J, leaving 22 bases between. The germline V gene encodes CDR1 SGHRS and CDR2 YFSETQ. The CDR3 nucleotides read TGCGCCAGCAGCTCGCGGCGGGACTTCCAGGAGGGCGGGGAGCTGTTTTTT. It encodes CASSSRRDFQEGGELFF. The whole variable domain, remainder taken from reference TRBV5-1 and TRBJ2-2, is KAGVTQTPRYLIKTRGQQVTLSCSPISGHRSVSWYQQTPGQGLQFLFEYFSETQRNKGNFPGRFSGRQFSNSRSEMNVSTLELGDSALYLCASSSRRDFQEGGELFFGEGSRLTVL.

V usage is TRBV11-3 and J usage is TRBJ1-1, with D maybe TRBD1 (6 bases). CDR1 is SGHNT and CDR2 is YENEEA in the germline V gene. The V end lost 3 bases, the J end lost 4 bases, and 12 bases lay between the germline ends. The CDR3 extends over 14 amino acids. For the CDR3, the DNA is TGTGCCAGCAGCTTTCAGGGGACGAGCACTGAAGCTTTCTTT. The encoded protein is CASSFQGTSTEAFF.

This clone has a single count. The chain links TRBV28 to TRBJ2-3, with TRBD1 matching over 10 bases. The CDR3 contains 14 residues. Germline V gives CDR1 MDHEN, CDR2 SYDVKM. V gave up 6 bases and J gave up 7 bases; unmatched junction bases: 7. The CDR3 loop is CASRATGGANTQYF. The DNA for the CDR3 is TGTGCCAGCAGGGCGACAGGGGGCGCGAATACGCAGTATTTT.

This sequence joins TRBV6-1 and TRBJ2-7, with TRBD2 identical over 8 bases. The germline CDR1 and CDR2 sequences are MNHNS and SASEGT. The CDR3 runs to 16 residues. J gave up 0 bases and V 2 bases, and 6 bases lay outside the gene matches. CDR3 sequence reads: CASSEILADSSYEQYF. The CDR3, as DNA: TGTGCCAGCAGTGAAATACTAGCGGACAGCTCCTACGAGCAGTACTTC.